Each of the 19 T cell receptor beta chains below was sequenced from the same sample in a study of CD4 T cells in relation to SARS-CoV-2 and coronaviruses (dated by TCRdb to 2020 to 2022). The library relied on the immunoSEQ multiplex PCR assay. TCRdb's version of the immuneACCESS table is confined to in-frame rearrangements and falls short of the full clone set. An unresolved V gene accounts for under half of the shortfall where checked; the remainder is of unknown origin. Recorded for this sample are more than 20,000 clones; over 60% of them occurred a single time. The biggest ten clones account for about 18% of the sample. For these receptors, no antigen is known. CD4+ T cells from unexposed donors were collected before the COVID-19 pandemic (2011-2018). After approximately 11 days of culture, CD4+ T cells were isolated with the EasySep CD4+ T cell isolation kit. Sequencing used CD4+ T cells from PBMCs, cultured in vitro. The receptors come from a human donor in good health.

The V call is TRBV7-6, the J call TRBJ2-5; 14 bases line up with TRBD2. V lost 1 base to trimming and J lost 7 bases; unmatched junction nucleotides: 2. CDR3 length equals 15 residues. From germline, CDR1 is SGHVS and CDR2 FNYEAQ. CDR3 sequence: CASSLDGTSGGTQYF. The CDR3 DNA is TGTGCCAGCAGCTTAGACGGGACTAGCGGGGGGACCCAGTACTTC.

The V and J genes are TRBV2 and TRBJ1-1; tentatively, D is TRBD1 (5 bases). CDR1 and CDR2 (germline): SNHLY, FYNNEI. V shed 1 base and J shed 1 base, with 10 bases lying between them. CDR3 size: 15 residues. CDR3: CASSEDSGGNTEAFF. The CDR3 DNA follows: TGTGCCAGCAGTGAAGATAGCGGGGGGAACACTGAAGCTTTCTTT.

The CDR3 reads CASSLDTGSGNTIYF. Written as DNA, the CDR3 is TGTGCCAGCAGTTTAGATACAGGGAGTGGAAACACCATATATTTT. The chain combines TRBV27 with TRBJ1-3, with a possible D match to TRBD1 (6 bases). CDR1 is MNHEY and CDR2 is SMNVEV in the germline V gene (reference sequence). The CDR3 is 15 amino acids. Deletions cut 2 bases from V and 3 bases from J, with 11 bases between.

Here the CDR3 DNA reads TGTGCCAGCAGCGAACAGGGGATCATGGAGACCCAGTACTTC. Translating gives CASSEQGIMETQYF. The chain links TRBV13 to TRBJ2-5; 7 bases are shared with TRBD1. The length of the CDR3 is 14 residues. Germline-derived CDR1 and CDR2 are PRHDT and FYEKMQ (reference sequence). With V trimmed by 5 bases and J by 5 bases, 8 bases remained unmatched.

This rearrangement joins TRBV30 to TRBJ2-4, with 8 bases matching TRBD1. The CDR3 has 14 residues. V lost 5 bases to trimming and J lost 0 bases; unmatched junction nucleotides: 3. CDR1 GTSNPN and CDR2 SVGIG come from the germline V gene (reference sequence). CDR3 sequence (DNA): TGTGCCTGGGGACAGGGATTAGCCAAAAACATTCAGTACTTC. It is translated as CAWGQGLAKNIQYF.

As DNA, the CDR3 is TGTGCCACCAGTCTCGCGGGGGCGAACACCGGGGAGCTGTTTTTT. Translation gives CATSLAGANTGELFF. V gene TRBV24-1 combines with J gene TRBJ2-2, with 7 bases that match TRBD2. The germline gives CDR1 KGHDR, CDR2 SFDVKD. Unmatched junction bases numbered 3, after V lost 6 bases and J lost 0 bases. This CDR3 spans 15 amino acids.

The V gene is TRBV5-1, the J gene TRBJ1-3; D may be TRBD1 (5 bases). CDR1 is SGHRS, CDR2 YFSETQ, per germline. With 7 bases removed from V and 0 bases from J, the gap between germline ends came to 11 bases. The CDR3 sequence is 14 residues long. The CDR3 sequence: CASRDLSSGNTIYF. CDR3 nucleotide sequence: TGCGCCAGCCGGGACTTAAGCTCTGGAAACACCATATATTTT.

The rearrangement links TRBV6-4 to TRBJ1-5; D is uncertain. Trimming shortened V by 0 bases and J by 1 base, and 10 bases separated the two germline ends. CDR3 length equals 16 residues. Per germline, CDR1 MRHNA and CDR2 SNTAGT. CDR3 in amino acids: CASSDSVIQSNQPQHF. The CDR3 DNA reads TGTGCCAGCAGTGACTCGGTAATACAGAGCAATCAGCCCCAGCATTTT.

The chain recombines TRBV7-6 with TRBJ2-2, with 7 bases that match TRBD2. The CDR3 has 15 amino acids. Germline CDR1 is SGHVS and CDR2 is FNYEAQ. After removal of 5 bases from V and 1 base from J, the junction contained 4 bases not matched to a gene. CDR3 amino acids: CASSEAGMNTGELFF. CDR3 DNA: TGTGCCAGCAGCGAAGCGGGGATGAACACCGGGGAGCTGTTTTTT. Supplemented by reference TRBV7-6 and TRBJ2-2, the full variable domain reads GAGVSQSPRYKVTKRGQDVALRCDPISGHVSLYWYRQALGQGPEFLTYFNYEAQQDKSGLPNDRFSAERPEGSISTLTIQRTEQRDSAMYRCASSEAGMNTGELFFGEGSRLTVL.

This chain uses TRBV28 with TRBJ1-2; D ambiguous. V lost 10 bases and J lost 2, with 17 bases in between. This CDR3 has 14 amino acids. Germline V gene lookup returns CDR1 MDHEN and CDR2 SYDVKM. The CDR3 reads CATLRPPANYGYTF. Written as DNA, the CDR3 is TGTGCCACCCTTCGGCCTCCGGCCAACTATGGCTACACCTTC.

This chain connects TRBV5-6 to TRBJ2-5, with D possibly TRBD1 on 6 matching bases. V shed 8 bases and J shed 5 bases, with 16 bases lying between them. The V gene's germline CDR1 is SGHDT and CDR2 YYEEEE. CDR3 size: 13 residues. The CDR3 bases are TGTGCCAGTTGGGCAGGGGATTACGAGACCCAGTACTTC. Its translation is CASWAGDYETQYF.

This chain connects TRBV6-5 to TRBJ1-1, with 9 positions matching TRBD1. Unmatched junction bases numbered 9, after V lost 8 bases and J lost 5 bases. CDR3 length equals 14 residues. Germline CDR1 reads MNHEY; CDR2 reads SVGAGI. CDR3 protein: CASGKQGARTEAFF. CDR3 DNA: TGTGCCAGCGGGAAACAGGGGGCTCGAACTGAAGCTTTCTTT.

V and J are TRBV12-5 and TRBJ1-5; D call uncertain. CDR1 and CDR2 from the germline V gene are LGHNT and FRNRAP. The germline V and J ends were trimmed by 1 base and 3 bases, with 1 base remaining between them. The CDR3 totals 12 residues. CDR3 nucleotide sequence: TGTGCTAGTGGTTTGGCCAATCAGCCCCAGCATTTT. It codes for CASGLANQPQHF.

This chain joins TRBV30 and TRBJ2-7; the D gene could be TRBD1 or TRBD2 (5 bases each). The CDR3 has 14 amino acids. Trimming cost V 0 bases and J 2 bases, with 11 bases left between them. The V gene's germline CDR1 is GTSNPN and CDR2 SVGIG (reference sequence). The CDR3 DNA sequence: TGTGCCTGGAGTGTACAAGAGGGGCCCTACGAGCAGTACTTC. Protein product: CAWSVQEGPYEQYF.

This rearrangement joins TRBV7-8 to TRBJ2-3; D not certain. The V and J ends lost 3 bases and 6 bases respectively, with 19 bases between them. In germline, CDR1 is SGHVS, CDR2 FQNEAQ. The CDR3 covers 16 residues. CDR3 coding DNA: TGTGCCAGCAGCTTCTTTCGCCCTAGTTTTGACGATACGCAGTATTTT. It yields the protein CASSFFRPSFDDTQYF.

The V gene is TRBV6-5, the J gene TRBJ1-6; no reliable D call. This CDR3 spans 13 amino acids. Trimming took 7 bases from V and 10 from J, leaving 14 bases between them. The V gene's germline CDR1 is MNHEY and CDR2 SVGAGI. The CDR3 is CASKTGIGSPLHF. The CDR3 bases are TGTGCCAGCAAGACGGGCATAGGATCACCCCTCCACTTT.

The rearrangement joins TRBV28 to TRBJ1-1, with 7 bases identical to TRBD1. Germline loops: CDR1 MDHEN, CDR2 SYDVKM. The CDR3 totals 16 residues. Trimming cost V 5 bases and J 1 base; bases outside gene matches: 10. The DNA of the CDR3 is TGTGCCAGCAGTGGGCCGACAGGGCCTACGAACACTGAAGCTTTCTTT. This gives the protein CASSGPTGPTNTEAFF.

The CDR3 reads CASSLYTMTSGNTDTQYF. The CDR3 DNA sequence: TGTGCCAGCAGTTTATATACCATGACTAGCGGTAACACAGATACGCAGTATTTT. The chain couples TRBV27 to TRBJ2-3, with 9 bases fitting TRBD2. The CDR3 is made up of 18 amino acids. The V and J ends lost 1 base and 2 bases, in that order; junction bases with no gene match: 10. CDR1 and CDR2 from the germline V gene are MNHEY and SMNVEV (reference sequence).

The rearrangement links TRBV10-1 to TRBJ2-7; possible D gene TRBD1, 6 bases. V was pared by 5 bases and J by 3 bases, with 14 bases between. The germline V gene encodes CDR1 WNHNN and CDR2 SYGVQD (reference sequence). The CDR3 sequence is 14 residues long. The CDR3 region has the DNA TGCGCCAGCAGTACCGAAACAGGGTTCTACGAGCAGTACTTC. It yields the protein CASSTETGFYEQYF.